The clone carrying this T cell receptor beta chain was recorded a few times. Its target is unknown. This sample stems from a study of response to subunit inactivated influenza vaccine. General study findings and limits: Every seasonal influenza vaccination brings in few new T cells, the authors suggested.

One entry per CDR3 protein results from TCRdb running MiXCR on the RT-PCR reads. The profile shows about 300,000 distinct CDR3 sequences, about 20% of them singletons. The CDR3 is 12 residues long. V was trimmed by 1 base and J by 9 bases, leaving 9 bases between them. Germline CDR1 MNHEY, CDR2 SVGEGT. The chain couples TRBV6-2 or TRBV6-3 to TRBJ1-2; unclear D gene. The input for sequencing was PBMCs from blood, taken roughly 20 months after vaccination. This sequence originates from a man aged 45 to 75 who received an inactivated influenza vaccine. CDR3 sequence: CASSYYEIRYTF. The CDR3 bases are TGTGCCAGCAGTTACTACGAGATACGCTACACCTTC.